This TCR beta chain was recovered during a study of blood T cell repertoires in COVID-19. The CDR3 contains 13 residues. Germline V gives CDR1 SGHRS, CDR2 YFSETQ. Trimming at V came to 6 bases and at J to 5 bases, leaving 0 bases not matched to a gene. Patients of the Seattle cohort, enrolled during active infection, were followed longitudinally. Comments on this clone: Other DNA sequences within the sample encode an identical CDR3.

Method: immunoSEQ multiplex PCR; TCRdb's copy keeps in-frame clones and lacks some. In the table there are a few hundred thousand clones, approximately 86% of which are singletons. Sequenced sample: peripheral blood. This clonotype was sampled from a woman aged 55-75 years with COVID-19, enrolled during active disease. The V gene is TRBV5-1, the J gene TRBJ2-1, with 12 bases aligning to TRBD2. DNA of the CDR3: TGCGCCAGCACTAGCGGGAGGGACAATGAGCAGTTCTTC. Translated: CASTSGRDNEQFF.